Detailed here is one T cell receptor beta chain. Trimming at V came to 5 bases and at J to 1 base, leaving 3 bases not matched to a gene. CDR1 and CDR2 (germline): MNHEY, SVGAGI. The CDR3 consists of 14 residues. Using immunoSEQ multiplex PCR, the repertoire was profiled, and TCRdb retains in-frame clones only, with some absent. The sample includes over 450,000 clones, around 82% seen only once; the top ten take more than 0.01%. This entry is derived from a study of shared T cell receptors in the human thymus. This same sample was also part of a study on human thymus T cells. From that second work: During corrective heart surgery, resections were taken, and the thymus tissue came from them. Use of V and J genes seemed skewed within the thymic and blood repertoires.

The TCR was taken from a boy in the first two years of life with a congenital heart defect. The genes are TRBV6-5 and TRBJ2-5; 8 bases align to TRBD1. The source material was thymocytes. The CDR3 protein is CASSHTGGQETQYF. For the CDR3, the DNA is TGTGCCAGCAGTCACACAGGGGGCCAAGAGACCCAGTACTTC.